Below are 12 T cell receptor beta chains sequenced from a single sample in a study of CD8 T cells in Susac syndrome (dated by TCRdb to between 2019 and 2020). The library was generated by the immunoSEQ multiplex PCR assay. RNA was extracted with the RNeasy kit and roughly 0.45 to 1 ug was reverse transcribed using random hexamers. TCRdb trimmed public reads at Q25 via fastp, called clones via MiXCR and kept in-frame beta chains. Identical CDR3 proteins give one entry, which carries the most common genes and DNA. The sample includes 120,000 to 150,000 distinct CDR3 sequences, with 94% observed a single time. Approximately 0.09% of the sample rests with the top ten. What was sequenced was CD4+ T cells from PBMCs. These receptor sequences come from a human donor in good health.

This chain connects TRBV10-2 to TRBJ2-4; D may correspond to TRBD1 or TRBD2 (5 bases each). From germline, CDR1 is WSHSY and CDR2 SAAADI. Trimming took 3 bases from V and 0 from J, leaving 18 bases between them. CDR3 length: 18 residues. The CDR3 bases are TGCGCCAGCAGTGAAAGGGCATTTGGGGACGTAGCCAAAAACATTCAGTACTTC. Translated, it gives CASSERAFGDVAKNIQYF.

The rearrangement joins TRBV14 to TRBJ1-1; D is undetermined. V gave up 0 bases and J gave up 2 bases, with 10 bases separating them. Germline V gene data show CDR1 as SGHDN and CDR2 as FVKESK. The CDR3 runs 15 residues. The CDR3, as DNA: TGTGCCAGCAGCCAAGATTTTACTCCCAACACTGAAGCTTTCTTT. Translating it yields CASSQDFTPNTEAFF. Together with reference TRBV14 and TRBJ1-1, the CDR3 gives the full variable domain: EAGVTQFPSHSVIEKGQTVTLRCDPISGHDNLYWYRRVMGKEIKFLLHFVKESKQDESGMPNNRFLAERTGGTYSTLKVQPAELEDSGVYFCASSQDFTPNTEAFFGQGTRLTVV.

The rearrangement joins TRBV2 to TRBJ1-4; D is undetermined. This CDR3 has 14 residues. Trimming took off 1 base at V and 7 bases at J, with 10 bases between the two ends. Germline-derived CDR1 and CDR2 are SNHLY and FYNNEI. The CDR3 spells CASSEGRPGEKLFF. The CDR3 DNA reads TGTGCCAGCAGTGAAGGACGACCGGGTGAAAAACTGTTTTTT. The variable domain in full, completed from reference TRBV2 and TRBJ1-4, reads EPEVTQTPSHQVTQMGQEVILRCVPISNHLYFYWYRQILGQKVEFLVSFYNNEISEKSEIFDDQFSVERPDGSNFTLKIRSTKLEDSAMYFCASSEGRPGEKLFFGSGTQLSVL.

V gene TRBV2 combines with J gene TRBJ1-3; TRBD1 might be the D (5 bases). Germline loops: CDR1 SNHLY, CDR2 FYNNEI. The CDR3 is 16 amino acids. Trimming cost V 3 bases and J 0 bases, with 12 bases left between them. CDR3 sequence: CASSEVGRVSGNTIYF. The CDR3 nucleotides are TGTGCCAGCAGTGAGGTCGGCAGGGTCTCTGGAAACACCATATATTTT.

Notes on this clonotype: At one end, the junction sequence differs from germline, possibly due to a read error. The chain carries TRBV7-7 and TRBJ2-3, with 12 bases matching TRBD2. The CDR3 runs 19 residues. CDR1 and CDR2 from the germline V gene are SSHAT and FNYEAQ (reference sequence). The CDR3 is CASSLEVASGGDSTDTQYF. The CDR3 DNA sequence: TGTGCTAGCAGCTTAGAGGTCGCTAGCGGGGGGGATAGCACAGATACGCAGTATTTT.

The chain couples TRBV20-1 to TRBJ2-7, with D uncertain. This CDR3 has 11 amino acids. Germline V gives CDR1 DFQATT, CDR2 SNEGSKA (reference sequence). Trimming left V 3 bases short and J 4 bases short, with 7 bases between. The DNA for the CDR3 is TGCAGTGCTAGCCCGGAATACGAGCAGTACTTC. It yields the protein CSASPEYEQYF.

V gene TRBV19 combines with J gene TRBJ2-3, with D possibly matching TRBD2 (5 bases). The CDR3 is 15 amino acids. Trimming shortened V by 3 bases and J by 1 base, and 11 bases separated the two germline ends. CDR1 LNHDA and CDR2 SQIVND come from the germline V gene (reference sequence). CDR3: CASSMLVARTDTQYF. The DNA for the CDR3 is TGTGCCAGTAGTATGTTGGTAGCGCGCACAGATACGCAGTATTTT.

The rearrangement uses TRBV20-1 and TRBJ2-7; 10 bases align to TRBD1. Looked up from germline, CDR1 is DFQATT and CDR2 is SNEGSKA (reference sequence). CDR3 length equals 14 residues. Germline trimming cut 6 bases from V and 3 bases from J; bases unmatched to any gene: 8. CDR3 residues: CSAPRQGAVYEQYF. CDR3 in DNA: TGCAGTGCCCCCCGACAGGGGGCAGTCTACGAGCAGTACTTC.

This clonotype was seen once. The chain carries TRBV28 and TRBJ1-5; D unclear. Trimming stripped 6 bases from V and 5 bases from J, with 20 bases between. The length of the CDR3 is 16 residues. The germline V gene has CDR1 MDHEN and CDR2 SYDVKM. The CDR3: CASRHAPGLQYQPQHF. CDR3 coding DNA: TGTGCCAGCAGACACGCCCCCGGGCTACAATATCAGCCCCAGCATTTT. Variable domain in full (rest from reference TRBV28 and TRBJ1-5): DVKVTQSSRYLVKRTGEKVFLECVQDMDHENMFWYRQDPGLGLRLIYFSYDVKMKEKGDIPEGYSVSREKKERFSLILESASTNQTSMYLCASRHAPGLQYQPQHFGDGTRLSIL.

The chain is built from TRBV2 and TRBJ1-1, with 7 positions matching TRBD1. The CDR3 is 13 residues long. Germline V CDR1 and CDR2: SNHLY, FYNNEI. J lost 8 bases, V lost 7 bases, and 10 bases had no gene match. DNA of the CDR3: TGTGCCAGCACCCGGGACAGAACTCTGGAAGCTTTCTTT. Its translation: CASTRDRTLEAFF.

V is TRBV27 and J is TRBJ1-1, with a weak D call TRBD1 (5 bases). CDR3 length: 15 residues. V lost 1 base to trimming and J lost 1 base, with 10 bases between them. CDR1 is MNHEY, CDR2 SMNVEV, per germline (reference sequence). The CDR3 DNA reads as TGTGCCAGCAGTTTATTAGCAGGGTCGAACACTGAAGCTTTCTTT. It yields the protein CASSLLAGSNTEAFF.

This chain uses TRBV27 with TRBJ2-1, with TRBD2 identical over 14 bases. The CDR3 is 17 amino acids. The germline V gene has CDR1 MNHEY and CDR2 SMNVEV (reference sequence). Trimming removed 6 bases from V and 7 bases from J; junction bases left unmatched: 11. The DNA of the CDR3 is TGTGCCAGCAGCCACCGACTAGCGGGAGGGCCAAGGAATGAGCAGTTCTTC. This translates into CASSHRLAGGPRNEQFF.